Below, 17 T cell receptor beta chains from the same sample are listed, as sequenced in a study of cytomegalovirus exposure and HLA in healthy donors. It was with 60 Vbeta and 13 Jbeta primers that the PCR ran. TCRdb's copy holds only in-frame clones and misses some; the assay was immunoSEQ multiplex PCR. The sample holds over 100,000 clones, 75% to 80% seen once. Sequencing was performed on PBMCs. The receptor source for this set is a woman in her 40s in good health and CMV-seropositive.

This CDR3 reads CATKGQESYGYTF. CDR3 coding DNA: TGTGCCACCAAGGGGCAGGAAAGCTATGGCTACACCTTC. The V call is TRBV19, the J call TRBJ1-2, with D tentatively TRBD1 (5 bases). CDR3 length: 13 residues. Per germline, CDR1 LNHDA and CDR2 SQIVND (reference sequence). With 10 bases removed from V and 4 bases from J, the gap between germline ends came to 16 bases.

The CDR3 reads CSVKGIRGSVGNTEAFF. CDR3 coding DNA: TGCAGCGTAAAAGGGATCAGGGGGTCGGTTGGGAACACTGAAGCTTTCTTT. The chain combines TRBV29-1 with TRBJ1-1; 7 nucleotides align to TRBD1. Germline V gene sequence: CDR1 SQVTM, CDR2 ANQGSEA. The CDR3 totals 17 residues. With 6 bases clipped from V and 1 base from J, the junction kept 17 bases outside the gene matches.

This clone was seen once. V usage is TRBV6-4 and J usage is TRBJ1-6; 7 positions agree with TRBD1. The CDR3 length is 14 residues. Germline V CDR1 and CDR2: MRHNA, SNTAGT. The junction had 1 base not matched to a gene; V was cut back by 2 bases and J by 6 bases. The CDR3 DNA reads TGTGCCAGCAGTGACGGGGACAGTAATTCACCCCTCCACTTT. It specifies CASSDGDSNSPLHF.

The chain links TRBV6-5 to TRBJ1-6, with 7 positions matching TRBD1. Germline loops: CDR1 MNHEY, CDR2 SVGAGI. The CDR3 consists of 16 residues. With V trimmed by 0 bases and J by 3 bases, 2 bases remained unmatched. The CDR3 DNA sequence: TGTGCCAGCAGTTACTCGAGGGACAGCTATAATTCACCCCTCCACTTT. Residues: CASSYSRDSYNSPLHF.

This chain joins TRBV5-6 and TRBJ1-1, with D perhaps matching TRBD1 (6 bases). There are 14 residues in the CDR3. The germline V and J ends were trimmed by 4 bases and 0 bases, with 10 bases remaining between them. Germline values: CDR1 SGHDT, CDR2 YYEEEE. The CDR3 loop is CASSPGTLNTEAFF. DNA of the CDR3: TGTGCCAGCAGCCCGGGGACATTGAACACTGAAGCTTTCTTT.

The chain employs TRBV19 and TRBJ2-5; TRBD1 matches 12 bases. Trimming removed 6 bases from V and 5 bases from J; junction bases left unmatched: 7. This CDR3 region has 15 residues. Germline loops: CDR1 LNHDA, CDR2 SQIVND (reference sequence). The CDR3 sequence: CASREGQGAWETQYF. The CDR3 nucleotides are TGTGCCAGTAGGGAGGGACAGGGGGCTTGGGAGACCCAGTACTTC.

V and J are TRBV16 and TRBJ1-1; D call uncertain. The CDR3 has 15 residues. Germline V CDR1 and CDR2: KGHSY, FQNENV. Deletions cut 0 bases from V and 2 bases from J, with 10 bases between. The CDR3 DNA is TGTGCCAGCAGCCAATCGAACAGACTAAACACTGAAGCTTTCTTT. This codes for CASSQSNRLNTEAFF.

The V gene is TRBV18, the J gene TRBJ2-1, with D unclear. The CDR3 has 16 residues. V was pared by 1 base and J by 4 bases, with 14 bases between. CDR1 is KGHSH and CDR2 is LQKENI in the germline V gene. The CDR3 is CASSPLVGQIYNEQFF. The CDR3 nucleotides are TGTGCCAGCTCACCACTGGTTGGGCAGATTTACAATGAGCAGTTCTTC.

J is TRBJ1-1 and V is TRBV25-1, with 9 positions matching TRBD1. Germline-derived CDR1 and CDR2 are MGHDK and SYGVNS. Losses at the gene ends were 6 bases for V and 6 bases for J; bases not matched to a gene: 11. CDR3 length: 15 residues. CDR3 residues: CASSSPGQGLSEAFF. The DNA for the CDR3 is TGTGCCAGCAGCTCCCCGGGACAGGGTCTTTCTGAAGCTTTCTTT.

This clone has a handful of counts. The chain combines TRBV6-5 with TRBJ2-7, with a tentative D call TRBD1 (5 bases). CDR3 size: 14 residues. V lost 6 bases, J lost 3 bases, and 15 bases lay in between. Germline V gene lookup returns CDR1 MNHEY and CDR2 SVGAGI. The CDR3 nucleotides are TGTGCCAGCAGCCGGACATTACCTAACTACGAGCAGTACTTC. Translated, it gives CASSRTLPNYEQYF.

This clone occurred a few times. For the CDR3, the DNA is TGTGCCAGCAGTCCAAGACAGGGAAAGGTCACTGAAGCTTTCTTT. Translating gives CASSPRQGKVTEAFF. The V call is TRBV27, the J call TRBJ1-1; TRBD1 matches at 7 bases. This CDR3 comprises 15 residues. Germline CDR1 MNHEY, CDR2 SMNVEV (reference sequence). V dropped 5 bases and J dropped 4; count of bases not matched to a gene: 10.

This sequence joins TRBV7-9 and TRBJ2-2; possible D gene TRBD1, 5 bases. The V gene's germline CDR1 is SEHNR and CDR2 FQNEAQ (reference sequence). CDR3 length: 15 amino acids. V gave up 1 base and J gave up 0 bases, with 6 bases separating them. The CDR3 nucleotides are TGTGCCAGCAGCTTAGGGACATCGAACACCGGGGAGCTGTTTTTT. It translates to CASSLGTSNTGELFF.

This chain links TRBV4-1 with TRBJ1-6; tentative D call: TRBD1 (6 bases). CDR3 length: 15 residues. Germline CDR1 is MGHRA and CDR2 is YSYEKL. The V gene lost 3 bases and the J gene lost 9 bases, with 15 bases spanning the gap. Here the CDR3 reads CASSQTWTVGSPLHF. CDR3 nucleotides: TGCGCCAGCAGCCAGACGTGGACAGTAGGTTCACCCCTCCACTTT.

The CDR3 DNA follows: TGTGCCAGCAGTGACAGGGGGGGCACAGATACGCAGTATTTT. Protein: CASSDRGGTDTQYF. V is TRBV6-5 and J is TRBJ2-3; 9 nucleotides line up with TRBD1. The germline CDR1 and CDR2 sequences are MNHEY and SVGAGI. The CDR3 spans 14 residues. V was pared by 5 bases and J by 1 base, with 1 base of the junction left unmatched.

This sequence joins TRBV4-2 and TRBJ2-2; maybe TRBD2 (5 bases). V was pared by 0 bases and J by 0 bases, with 11 bases between. Germline values: CDR1 LGHNA, CDR2 YNFKEQ. The CDR3 consists of 17 residues. CDR3 nucleotide sequence: TGTGCCAGCAGCCAAGATTTTGGACTTGCGAACACCGGGGAGCTGTTTTTT. It is translated as CASSQDFGLANTGELFF.

To note about this clone: In the same sample, other DNA sequences code for this CDR3. The chain employs TRBV20-1 and TRBJ2-7; tentatively, D is TRBD1 (5 bases). Germline-derived CDR1 and CDR2 are DFQATT and SNEGSKA (reference sequence). The CDR3 is 11 residues long. V lost 2 bases and J lost 4, with 6 bases in between. CDR3 sequence reads: CSARQGYEQYF. Here the CDR3 DNA reads TGCAGTGCTAGACAGGGTTACGAGCAGTACTTC.

Only a few counts were recorded for this clone. The rearrangement joins TRBV7-6 to TRBJ1-3, with D unresolved. Trimming left V 4 bases short and J 4 bases short, with 26 bases between. This CDR3 is 19 amino acids long. The germline CDR1 and CDR2 sequences are SGHVS and FNYEAQ. The CDR3 DNA reads as TGTGCCAGCAGCTATCGAAAGGGCCAAATTAGGCCGGGGGGAAACACCATATATTTT. Protein product: CASSYRKGQIRPGGNTIYF. Full variable domain (rest looked up from reference TRBV7-6 and TRBJ1-3): GAGVSQSPRYKVTKRGQDVALRCDPISGHVSLYWYRQALGQGPEFLTYFNYEAQQDKSGLPNDRFSAERPEGSISTLTIQRTEQRDSAMYRCASSYRKGQIRPGGNTIYFGEGSWLTVV.